The rows below give T cell receptor beta chains drawn from one sample of a study of cytomegalovirus exposure and HLA in healthy donors. The repertoire was sequenced with immunoSEQ multiplex PCR; TCRdb's copy has only in-frame clones and lacks some. The sample contains around 130,000 clones, about four fifths of which appear only once. The sequenced sample was PBMCs. The receptors shown here come from a man younger than 45 in good health and CMV-seronegative. Both conserved end residues are part of each CDR3. D genes are given only for firm matches. Some rows mark clone size as missing; the rest say once, few, many or name a class of expanded clone.

size,D,J,V,DNA,CDR3
NA,TRBD2,TRBJ2-7,TRBV9,TGTGCCAGCAGCGTAGGTAGTGGGGGGGGACCCTACGAGCAGTACTTC,CASSVGSGGGPYEQYF
few,NA,TRBJ2-5,TRBV6-1,TGTGCCAGCAGTGAATATTATGAGACCCAGTACTTC,CASSEYYETQYF
NA,NA,TRBJ1-1,TRBV6-5,TGTGCCAGCAGTTGGGGGGCTGAAGCTTTCTTT,CASSWGAEAFF
few,TRBD1,TRBJ2-6,TRBV7-9,TGTGCCAGCAGCTCCCGGGACAGGGGTTCGGCAGGGGCCAACGTCCTGACTTTC,CASSSRDRGSAGANVLTF
NA,TRBD1,TRBJ2-7,TRBV7-2,TGTGCCAGCAGCTATTCGGGACAGGGCTCCTACGAGCAGTACTTC,CASSYSGQGSYEQYF
few,TRBD2,TRBJ2-7,TRBV5-1,TGCGCCAGCAGCTTGGAGTCCGGGAGGGACGAGCAGTACTTC,CASSLESGRDEQYF
few,NA,TRBJ1-2,TRBV28,TGTGCCAGCACCCCGGTTGGGGCAGGGTTTGACTATGGCTACACCTTC,CASTPVGAGFDYGYTF
NA,TRBD1,TRBJ1-1,TRBV25-1,TGTGCCAGCAGTCCCCGGGACAGTTTGGGTGCTTTCTTT,CASSPRDSLGAFF
NA,TRBD2,TRBJ2-5,TRBV19,TGTGCCAGTAGCCAAACGGCGGGGGGCTATATAGGGGAGACCCAGTACTTC,CASSQTAGGYIGETQYF
NA,NA,TRBJ1-1,TRBV7-7,TGTGCTAGCAGCCGTAACAGGAACACTGAAGCTTTCTTT,CASSRNRNTEAFF
NA,NA,TRBJ1-5,TRBV28,TGTGCCAGCAGTTTCACACCTCAGACAGGCAATCAGCCCCAGCATTTT,CASSFTPQTGNQPQHF
NA,NA,TRBJ2-3,TRBV7-2,TGTGCCAGCAGCTTAGCCCTTCCCTCTAGCACAGATACGCAGTATTTT,CASSLALPSSTDTQYF
NA,NA,TRBJ2-7,TRBV19,TGTGCCAGTAGTATAGCTGGGGGCGAGGAGCAGTACTTC,CASSIAGGEEQYF
NA,TRBD1,TRBJ1-5,TRBV6-1,TGTGCCAGCAGTGGACAGGGCGGTCAGCCCCAGCATTTT,CASSGQGGQPQHF
few,TRBD2,TRBJ2-3,TRBV28,TGTGCCAGCAGTCCCCAGCGGGGAGGGACAGATACGCAGTATTTT,CASSPQRGGTDTQYF
NA,NA,TRBJ2-7,TRBV30,TGTGCCTGGAGTGCGGAGTCCCCTACCTACGAGCAGTACTTC,CAWSAESPTYEQYF
NA,TRBD2,TRBJ2-3,TRBV2,TGTGCCAGCGAAGGCGGGGGGGTCACAGATACGCAGTATTTT,CASEGGGVTDTQYF
NA,NA,TRBJ2-6,TRBV7-2,TGTGCCAGCAGCTTCAGGGACTCTGGGGCCAACGTCCTGACTTTC,CASSFRDSGANVLTF
NA,TRBD1,TRBJ2-2,TRBV19,TGTGCCAGTAGTATCGGACAGGGGACCGGGGAGCTGTTTTTT,CASSIGQGTGELFF
few,NA,TRBJ2-6,TRBV5-6,TGTGCCAGCAGCTCCATTGGGGCCAACGTCCTGACTTTC,CASSSIGANVLTF
once,NA,TRBJ2-7,TRBV4-2,TGTGCCAGCAGCGAAGGACCGCGGGGTTCCTACGAGCAGTACTTC,CASSEGPRGSYEQYF
NA,TRBD1,TRBJ2-2,TRBV7-9,TGTGCCAGCAACAACGGACAGGGGAACACCGGGGAGCTGTTTTTT,CASNNGQGNTGELFF
NA,TRBD1,TRBJ1-5,TRBV30,TGTGCCTGGTCTTTCGGGACAGGTAGCAATCAGCCCCAGCATTTT,CAWSFGTGSNQPQHF
NA,TRBD2,TRBJ2-3,TRBV5-1,TGCGCCAGCAGCTCGGGACTAGCGGGGGGGAGGACAGATACGCAGTATTTT,CASSSGLAGGRTDTQYF
NA,TRBD1,TRBJ1-6,TRBV6-5,TGTGCCAGCAGCCCAGGGGGACTTTCACCCCTCCACTTT,CASSPGGLSPLHF
NA,TRBD2,TRBJ2-2,TRBV7-9,TGTGCCAGCAGCTCCCGGGAGGCCCCCGGGGAGCTGTTTTTT,CASSSREAPGELFF
NA,NA,TRBJ2-6,TRBV27,TGTGCCAGCAGTTTACGTTCTGGGGCCAACGTCCTGACTTTC,CASSLRSGANVLTF
NA,NA,TRBJ2-7,TRBV15,TGTGCCACCAGGCCAGGGGGGTCCTACGAGCAGTACTTC,CATRPGGSYEQYF
NA,TRBD1,TRBJ1-1,TRBV11-2,TGTGCCAGCAGCTTAGGGACAGGGGGCAGGGACACTGAAGCTTTCTTT,CASSLGTGGRDTEAFF
NA,TRBD1,TRBJ2-5,TRBV27,TGTGCCAGCAGTTCCTGGACAGGGTCCGAGACCCAGTACTTC,CASSSWTGSETQYF
NA,NA,TRBJ2-1,TRBV19,TGTGCCAGTAGTATAGATCACAGCTCCTACAATGAGCAGTTCTTC,CASSIDHSSYNEQFF
NA,NA,TRBJ2-1,TRBV2,TGTGCCAGCAGGCGGGAAGGCTTCCATGAGCAGTTCTTC,CASRREGFHEQFF
NA,TRBD1,TRBJ1-2,TRBV7-2,TGTGCCAGCAGCCCGGGACAGGGGGTTTTTAACACCTTC,CASSPGQGVFNTF
few,TRBD1,TRBJ1-4,TRBV7-9,TGTGCCAGCAGCCGCCCGACAGGGGGCCATGAAAAACTGTTTTTT,CASSRPTGGHEKLFF
NA,NA,TRBJ1-5,TRBV2,TGTGCCAGCAGTGAAAGGACAGAGAATCAGCCCCAGCATTTT,CASSERTENQPQHF